The T cell receptor beta chain described here comes from a study of T cells in Graves' hyperthyroidism and ophthalmopathy. Per germline, CDR1 SGHRS and CDR2 YFSETQ. The CDR3 contains 17 residues. V was pared by 5 bases and J by 5 bases, with 11 bases of the junction left unmatched. The sample holds many counts of this clonotype. The antigen is not known. Findings and limits, study-wide: Most expanded thyroid clonotypes above 0.001 also appeared in blood.

RNA transcripts served as the template for amplifying TCR beta CDR3 regions. The study used the HTBI primer set for a first-round RT-PCR of the TCR CDR3. TCRdb re-analysed the multiplex PCR reads in MiXCR, keeping a single row per CDR3 protein. This sample has around 480,000 distinct CDR3 sequences, with over 13% found just once. Sequences were obtained from blood. The chain combines TRBV5-1 with TRBJ2-2; 11 bases map to TRBD1. The clonotype comes from a woman aged 18 to 35 with Graves' hyperthyroidism. The CDR3 here is CASRRIGGTGGTGELFF. As DNA, the CDR3 is TGCGCCAGCAGACGGATTGGCGGGACAGGGGGAACCGGGGAGCTGTTTTTT.